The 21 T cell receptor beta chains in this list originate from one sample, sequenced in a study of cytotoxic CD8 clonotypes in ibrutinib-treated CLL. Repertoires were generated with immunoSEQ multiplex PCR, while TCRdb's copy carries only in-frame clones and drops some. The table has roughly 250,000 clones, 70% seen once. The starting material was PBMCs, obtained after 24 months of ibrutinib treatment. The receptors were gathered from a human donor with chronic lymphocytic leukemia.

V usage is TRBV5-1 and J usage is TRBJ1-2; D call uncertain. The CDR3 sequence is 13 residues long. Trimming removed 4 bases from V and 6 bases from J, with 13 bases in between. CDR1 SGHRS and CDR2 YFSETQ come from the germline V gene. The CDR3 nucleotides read TGCGCCAGCAGCGTAACTGAGTTGGATGGCTACACCTTC. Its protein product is CASSVTELDGYTF.

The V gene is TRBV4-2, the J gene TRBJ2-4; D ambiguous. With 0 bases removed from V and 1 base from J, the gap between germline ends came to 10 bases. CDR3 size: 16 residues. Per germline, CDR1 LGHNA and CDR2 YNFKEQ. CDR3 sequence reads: CASSQDRDLAKNIQYF. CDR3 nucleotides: TGTGCCAGCAGCCAAGATCGAGACCTGGCCAAAAACATTCAGTACTTC.

The CDR3 loop is CASSALTREDTQYF. CDR3 sequence (DNA): TGTGCCAGCAGCGCCCTGACCAGGGAGGATACGCAGTATTTT. The chain recombines TRBV9 with TRBJ2-3; D tentatively reads TRBD1 or TRBD2 (5 bases each). Per the germline V gene, CDR1 is SGDLS and CDR2 is YYNGEE. The length of the CDR3 is 14 residues. V gave up 3 bases and J gave up 6 bases, with 14 bases separating them. The variable domain in full, completed from reference TRBV9 and TRBJ2-3, reads DSGVTQTPKHLITATGQRVTLRCSPRSGDLSVYWYQQSLDQGLQFLIQYYNGEERAKGNILERFSAQQFPDLHSELNLSSLELGDSALYFCASSALTREDTQYFGPGTRLTVL.

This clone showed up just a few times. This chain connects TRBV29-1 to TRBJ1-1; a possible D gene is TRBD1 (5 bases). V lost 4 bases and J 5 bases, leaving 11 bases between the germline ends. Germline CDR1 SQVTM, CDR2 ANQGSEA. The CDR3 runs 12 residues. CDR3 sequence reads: CSVGVGGTEAFF. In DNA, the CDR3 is TGCAGCGTTGGGGTCGGGGGGACTGAAGCTTTCTTT.

CDR3 nucleotide sequence: TGTGCCAGTAGTGCAGACTTGAAGAGGGCCAACGTCCTGACTTTC. It yields the protein CASSADLKRANVLTF. The chain links TRBV19 to TRBJ2-6, with D unresolved. CDR3 size: 15 residues. Trimming stripped 5 bases from V and 5 bases from J, with 13 bases between. Germline assignment: CDR1 LNHDA and CDR2 SQIVND (reference sequence). Supplemented by reference TRBV19 and TRBJ2-6, the full variable domain reads DGGITQSPKYLFRKEGQNVTLSCEQNLNHDAMYWYRQDPGQGLRLIYYSQIVNDFQKGDIAEGYSVSREKKESFPLTVTSAQKNPTAFYLCASSADLKRANVLTFGAGSRLTVL.

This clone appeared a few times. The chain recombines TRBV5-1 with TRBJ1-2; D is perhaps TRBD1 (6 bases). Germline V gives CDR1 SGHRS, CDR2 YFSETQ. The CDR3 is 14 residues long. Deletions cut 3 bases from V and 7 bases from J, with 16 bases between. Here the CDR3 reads CASSSEGGWFGYTF. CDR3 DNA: TGCGCCAGCAGCTCCGAAGGGGGATGGTTTGGCTACACCTTC.

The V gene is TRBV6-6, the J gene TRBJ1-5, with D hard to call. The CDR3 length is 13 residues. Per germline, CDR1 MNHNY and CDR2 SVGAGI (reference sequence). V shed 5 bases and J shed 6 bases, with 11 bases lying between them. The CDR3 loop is CASSPEAGQPQHF. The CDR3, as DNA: TGTGCCAGCAGTCCAGAGGCGGGTCAGCCCCAGCATTTT.

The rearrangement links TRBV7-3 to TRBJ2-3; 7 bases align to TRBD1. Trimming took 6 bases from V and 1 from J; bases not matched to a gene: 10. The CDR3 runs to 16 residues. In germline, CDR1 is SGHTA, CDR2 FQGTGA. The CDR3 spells CASRSSSGQRTDTQYF. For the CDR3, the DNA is TGTGCCAGCAGAAGTTCGTCGGGACAGCGCACAGATACGCAGTATTTT.

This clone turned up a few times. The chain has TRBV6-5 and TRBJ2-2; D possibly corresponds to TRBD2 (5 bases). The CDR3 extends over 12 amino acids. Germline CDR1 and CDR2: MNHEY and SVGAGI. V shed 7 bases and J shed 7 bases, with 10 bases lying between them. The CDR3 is CASMRESGELFF. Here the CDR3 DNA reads TGTGCCAGCATGAGGGAGAGCGGGGAGCTGTTTTTT.

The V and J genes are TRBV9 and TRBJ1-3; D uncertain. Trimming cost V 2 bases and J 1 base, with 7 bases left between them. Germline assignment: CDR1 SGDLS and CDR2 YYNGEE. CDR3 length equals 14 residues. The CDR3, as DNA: TGTGCCAGCAGCGTGCGGGTGTCTGGAAACACCATATATTTT. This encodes CASSVRVSGNTIYF.

The CDR3 nucleotides are TGTGCCAGCAGCGCGGGCGTGAGAGGGGACCCCACAGATACGCAGTATTTT. Protein product: CASSAGVRGDPTDTQYF. This sequence joins TRBV5-4 and TRBJ2-3; D is perhaps TRBD1 or TRBD2 (5 bases each). Germline CDR1 SGHNT, CDR2 YYREEE (reference sequence). This CDR3 contains 17 residues. V was trimmed by 4 bases and J by 2 bases, leaving 20 bases between them.

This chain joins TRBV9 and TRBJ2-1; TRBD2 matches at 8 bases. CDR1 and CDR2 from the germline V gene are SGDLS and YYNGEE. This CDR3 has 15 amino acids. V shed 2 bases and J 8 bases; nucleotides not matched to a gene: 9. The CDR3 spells CASSVAGGFVDEQFF. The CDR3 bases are TGTGCCAGCAGCGTCGCGGGAGGTTTCGTCGATGAGCAGTTCTTC.

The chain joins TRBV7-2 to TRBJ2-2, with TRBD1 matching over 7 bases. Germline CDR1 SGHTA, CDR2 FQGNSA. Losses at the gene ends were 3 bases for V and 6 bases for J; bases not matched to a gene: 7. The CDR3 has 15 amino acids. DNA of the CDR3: TGTGCCAGCAGCTTCAGACAGGGAGCGGCCGGGGAGCTGTTTTTT. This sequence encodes CASSFRQGAAGELFF. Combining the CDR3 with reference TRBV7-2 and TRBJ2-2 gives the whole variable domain GAGVSQSPSNKVTEKGKDVELRCDPISGHTALYWYRQSLGQGLEFLIYFQGNSAPDKSGLPSDRFSAERTGGSVSTLTIQRTQQEDSAVYLCASSFRQGAAGELFFGEGSRLTVL.

The CDR3 sequence is CSVGGDGVNTGELFF. The DNA for the CDR3 is TGCAGCGTCGGCGGGGACGGAGTCAACACCGGGGAGCTGTTTTTT. The V and J genes are TRBV29-1 and TRBJ2-2, with D maybe TRBD2 (6 bases). The V gene lost 6 bases and the J gene lost 2 bases, with 16 bases spanning the gap. Germline assignment: CDR1 SQVTM and CDR2 ANQGSEA. The CDR3 extends over 15 amino acids.

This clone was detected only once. The CDR3 protein is CASRPHRQFDEQFF. DNA of the CDR3: TGTGCCAGCAGACCCCACCGACAGTTCGATGAGCAGTTCTTC. V and J are TRBV28 and TRBJ2-1; D is perhaps TRBD1 (5 bases). V was clipped by 6 bases and J by 8 bases, with 17 bases between them. Germline values: CDR1 MDHEN, CDR2 SYDVKM. The CDR3 extends over 14 amino acids.

The CDR3 protein is CARVSGQGHGEQYF. The CDR3 DNA follows: TGTGCCAGAGTCTCGGGACAGGGCCATGGCGAGCAGTACTTC. The chain uses TRBV5-3 and TRBJ2-7, with 9 nucleotides matching TRBD1. TRBV5-3 is labeled an ORF, and its function is uncertain. The CDR3 contains 14 residues. V was clipped by 7 bases and J by 6 bases; unmatched bases: 11.

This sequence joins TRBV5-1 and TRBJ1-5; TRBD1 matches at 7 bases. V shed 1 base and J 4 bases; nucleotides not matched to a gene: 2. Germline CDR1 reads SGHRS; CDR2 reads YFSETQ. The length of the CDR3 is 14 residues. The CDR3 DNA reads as TGCGCCAGCAGCTTGACAGGGGAGAATCAGCCCCAGCATTTT. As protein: CASSLTGENQPQHF.

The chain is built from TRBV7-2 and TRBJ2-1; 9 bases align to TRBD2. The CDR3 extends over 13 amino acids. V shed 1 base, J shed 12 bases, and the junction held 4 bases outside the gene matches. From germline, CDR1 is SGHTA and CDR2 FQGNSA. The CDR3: CASSLDLTSGQFF. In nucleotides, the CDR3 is TGTGCCAGCAGCTTAGATTTGACTAGCGGGCAGTTCTTC.

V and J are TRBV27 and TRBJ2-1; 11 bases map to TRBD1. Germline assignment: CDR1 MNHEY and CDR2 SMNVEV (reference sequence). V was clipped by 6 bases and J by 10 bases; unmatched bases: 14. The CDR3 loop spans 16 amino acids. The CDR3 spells CASRYSGQGAEWEQFF. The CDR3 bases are TGTGCCAGCAGATATTCCGGACAGGGGGCGGAATGGGAGCAGTTCTTC.

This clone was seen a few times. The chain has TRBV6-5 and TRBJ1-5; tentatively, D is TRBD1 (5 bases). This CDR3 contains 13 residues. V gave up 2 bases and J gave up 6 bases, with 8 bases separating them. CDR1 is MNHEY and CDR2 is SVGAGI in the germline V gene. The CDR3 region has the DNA TGTGCCAGCAGTTACGGGGGTCGTCAGCCCCAGCATTTT. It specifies CASSYGGRQPQHF.

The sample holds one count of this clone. CDR3 amino acids: CSVGGTGGGYEQYF. The DNA for the CDR3 is TGCAGCGTTGGAGGTACAGGGGGGGGCTACGAGCAGTACTTC. The gene calls are TRBV29-1 and TRBJ2-7; D might be TRBD1 (8 bases). The CDR3 is 14 amino acids. The germline V gene has CDR1 SQVTM and CDR2 ANQGSEA. V lost 4 bases to trimming and J lost 3 bases, with 16 bases between them.